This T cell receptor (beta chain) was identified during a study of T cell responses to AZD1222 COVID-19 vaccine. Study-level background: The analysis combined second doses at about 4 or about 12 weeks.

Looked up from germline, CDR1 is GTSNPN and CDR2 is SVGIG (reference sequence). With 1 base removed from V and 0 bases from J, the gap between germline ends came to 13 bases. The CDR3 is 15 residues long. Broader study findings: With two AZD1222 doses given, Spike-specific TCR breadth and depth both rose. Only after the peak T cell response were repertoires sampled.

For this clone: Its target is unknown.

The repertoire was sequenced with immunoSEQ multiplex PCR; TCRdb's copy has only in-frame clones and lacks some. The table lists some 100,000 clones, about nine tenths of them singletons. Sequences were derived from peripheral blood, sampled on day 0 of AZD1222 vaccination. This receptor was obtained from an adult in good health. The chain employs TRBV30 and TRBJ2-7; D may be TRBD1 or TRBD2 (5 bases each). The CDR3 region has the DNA TGTGCCTGGAGTGAGGGACCTCAGTACTCCTACGAGCAGTACTTC. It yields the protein CAWSEGPQYSYEQYF.